This T cell receptor beta chain was recorded in a study of T cell changes during pregnancy in multiple sclerosis. Libraries were prepared by immunoSEQ multiplex PCR; TCRdb keeps only in-frame clonotypes and omits some of them. Of approximately 29,000 clones in the sample, over 80% were seen once. The source is a female donor with multiple sclerosis, enrolled in a pregnancy study. This specimen was CD8+ T cells from peripheral blood mononuclear cells, taken before pregnancy.

The CDR3 nucleotides are TGTGCCAGCAGCTTAATATCCGGGGAGCTGTTTTTT. It translates to CASSLISGELFF. The chain carries TRBV5-4 and TRBJ2-2; D is unclear. The CDR3 runs 12 residues. The germline CDR1 and CDR2 sequences are SGHNT and YYREEE (reference sequence). Trimming removed 2 bases from V and 6 bases from J, with 5 bases in between.